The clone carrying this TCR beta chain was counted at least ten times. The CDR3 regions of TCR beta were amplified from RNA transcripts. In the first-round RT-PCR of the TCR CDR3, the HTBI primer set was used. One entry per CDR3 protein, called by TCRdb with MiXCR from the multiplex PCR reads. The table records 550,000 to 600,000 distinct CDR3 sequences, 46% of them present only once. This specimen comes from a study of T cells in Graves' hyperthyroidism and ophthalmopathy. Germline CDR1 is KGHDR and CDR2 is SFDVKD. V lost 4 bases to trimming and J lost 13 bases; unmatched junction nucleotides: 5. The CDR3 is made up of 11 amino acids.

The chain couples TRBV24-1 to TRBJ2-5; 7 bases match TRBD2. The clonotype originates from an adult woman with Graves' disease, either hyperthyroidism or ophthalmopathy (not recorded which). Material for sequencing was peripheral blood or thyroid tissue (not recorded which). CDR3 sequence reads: CATSDGTTGYF. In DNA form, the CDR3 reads TGTGCCACCAGTGACGGGACTACCGGGTACTTC.